The rows below give T cell receptor beta chains drawn from one sample of a study of CD8+CD57+ T cells in acquired aplastic anemia. TCRdb independently ran MiXCR on the reads; one entry per CDR3 protein. The sample yields about 150,000 distinct CDR3 sequences, roughly 49% seen once. The sample taken for sequencing was sorted CD4+, CD8+, or CD8+CD57+ T cells (not recorded which) from PBMCs. These receptors all come from a human donor with aplastic anemia. CDR3s include the opening cysteine and the closing phenylalanine or tryptophan. The D gene is left open where the match is weak. Clone size is stated in some rows and not others, as once, few, many or a class when expanded.

clone_size	v_call	j_call	d_call	cdr3_nt	cdr3_aa
.	TRBV4-3	TRBJ1-1	.	TGCGCCAGCAGCCGGGGGGGTACCACTGAAGCTTTCTTT	CASSRGGTTEAFF
.	TRBV10-2	TRBJ2-1	.	TGCGCCAGCAGTGACCCGACAGCCAAGACCTACAATGAGCAGTTCTTC	CASSDPTAKTYNEQFF
.	TRBV10-3	TRBJ1-2	.	TGTGCCATCATACAGACCTATGGCTACACCTTC	CAIIQTYGYTF
.	TRBV10-1	TRBJ1-1	.	TGCGCCAGTCGCAAGAGCTTGAACACTGAAGCTTTCTTT	CASRKSLNTEAFF
.	TRBV5-1	TRBJ2-1	.	TGCGCCAGCAGCTTCGGGGCAGGGAATTACAATGAGCAGTTCTTC	CASSFGAGNYNEQFF
many	TRBV7-9	TRBJ1-6	.	TGTGCCAGCAGTGACTACAGCGGATCCTATAATTCACCCCTCCACTTT	CASSDYSGSYNSPLHF
many	TRBV20-1	TRBJ1-2	TRBD1	TGCAGTGCTAGGGAAACAGGGGGCTATGGCTACACCTTC	CSARETGGYGYTF
many	TRBV7-8	TRBJ2-1	TRBD2	TGTGCCAGCAGCTGGACTAGGAATGAGCAGTTCTTC	CASSWTRNEQFF
few	TRBV20-1	TRBJ2-3	TRBD2	TGCAGTGTATGTAGGGCGGGAGGGGAAGATACGCAGTATTTT	CSVCRAGGEDTQYF
many	TRBV3-1	TRBJ2-5	.	TGTGCCAGCAGCCAAGATCTGGAACCGGTGGGGACCCAGTACTTC	CASSQDLEPVGTQYF
many	TRBV7-3	TRBJ2-5	TRBD2	TGTGCCAGCAGCAGAGGGCGGGGGGGGCAAGAGACCCAGTACTTC	CASSRGRGGQETQYF
.	TRBV15	TRBJ1-4	TRBD1	TGTGCCACCAGCAGAGACCTCGGGACAGGGAGTGGAAAACTGTTTTTT	CATSRDLGTGSGKLFF
.	TRBV10-3	TRBJ2-5	.	TGTGCCATCAGTGAGGGCGGGCTACAAGAGACCCAGTACTTC	CAISEGGLQETQYF
few	TRBV15	TRBJ2-3	.	TGTGCCACCAGCAGACAGGCAACCGATACGCAGTATTTT	CATSRQATDTQYF
.	TRBV20-1	TRBJ2-5	.	TGCAGTGCCGTTCCGGACTCCCAAGAGACCCAGTACTTC	CSAVPDSQETQYF
many	TRBV2	TRBJ2-1	.	TGTGCCAGCAGCCCCTCCGGGACGTCCAAGAATGAGCAGTTCTTC	CASSPSGTSKNEQFF
.	TRBV2	TRBJ2-7	.	TGTGCCAGCAGTCCGAATAGCGAAAGATCCTACGAGCAGTACTTC	CASSPNSERSYEQYF
many	TRBV7-6	TRBJ2-2	.	TGTGCCAGCAGCCTAAGACGGAGCACCGGGGAGCTGTTTTTT	CASSLRRSTGELFF
many	TRBV4-1	TRBJ2-7	.	TGCGCCAGCAGACTGACACAGGGAACCTACGAGCAGTACTTC	CASRLTQGTYEQYF
.	TRBV19	TRBJ2-1	TRBD1	TGTGCCAGTAGCCGACGGACAGGGATCTATGAGCAGTTCTTC	CASSRRTGIYEQFF
.	TRBV2	TRBJ2-7	TRBD1	TGTGCCAGCAGCCTGAGGGGACAGATAAACTACGAGCAGTACTTC	CASSLRGQINYEQYF
.	TRBV10-2	TRBJ2-7	TRBD1	TGCGCCAGCAGTGATGGTCTGGGACAGGGGGCCTACGAGCAGTACTTC	CASSDGLGQGAYEQYF
.	TRBV3-1	TRBJ2-3	.	TGTGCCAGCAGCCAAGGTCGGGACTTAGATACGCAGTATTTT	CASSQGRDLDTQYF
many	TRBV6-4	TRBJ2-1	.	TGTGCCAGCAGTGAACGTGGGTCGCACAATGAGCAGTTCTTC	CASSERGSHNEQFF
many	TRBV2	TRBJ2-7	.	TGTGCCAGCAGTCCCAATATTGCGAGCCGCTCCTACGAGCAGTACTTC	CASSPNIASRSYEQYF
.	TRBV10-3	TRBJ2-5	TRBD1	TGTGCCATCAGTGAGTCGTCGATGACAGGGAAAGAGACCCAGTACTTC	CAISESSMTGKETQYF
few	TRBV2	TRBJ2-7	.	TGTGCCAGCAGACCGGAGTCCTACGAGCAGTACTTC	CASRPESYEQYF
.	TRBV7-9	TRBJ1-1	TRBD1	TGTGCCAGCAGGCGGTCAGGGGGCACTGAAGCTTTCTTT	CASRRSGGTEAFF
once	TRBV15	TRBJ1-2	TRBD1	TGTGCCACCAGCAGAGCTGGGACAGGATCCCCAGGGGTATCATGCTACACCTTC	CATSRAGTGSPGVSCYTF
many	TRBV4-1	TRBJ2-1	.	TGCGCCAGCAGCCAAGACCCTGACAATGAGCAGTTCTTC	CASSQDPDNEQFF
many	TRBV20-1	TRBJ2-5	.	TGCAGTGCTAGACCGGGGAGGCCCCAAGAGACCCAGTACTTC	CSARPGRPQETQYF